Presented here are 26 T cell receptor beta chains from one specimen sequenced in a study of blood T cell repertoires in COVID-19. Sequencing was performed with immunoSEQ multiplex PCR; in TCRdb, only in-frame clones are kept and a portion is missing. This table holds a few hundred thousand clones, about 88% found once. The sequencing input was peripheral blood. Every receptor here comes from a man between 35 and 55 years old with acute or convalescent COVID-19.

The rearrangement links TRBV7-3 to TRBJ2-1; D gene ambiguous. Per the germline V gene, CDR1 is SGHTA and CDR2 is FQGTGA. V was pared by 5 bases and J by 6 bases, with 11 bases between. The CDR3 is made up of 13 amino acids. The CDR3 region has the DNA TGTGCCAGCAGCCTAAACCCACTCAATGAGCAGTTCTTC. Its translation is CASSLNPLNEQFF.

The chain recombines TRBV19 with TRBJ1-5; no reliable D call. The CDR3 is 15 residues long. Between the trimmed V and J ends, which lost 1 base and 4 bases, there was a span of 11 bases. From germline, CDR1 is LNHDA and CDR2 SQIVND (reference sequence). CDR3: CASSIGEVINQPQHF. The CDR3 DNA sequence: TGTGCCAGTAGTATAGGGGAGGTAATTAATCAGCCCCAGCATTTT.

The CDR3 spells CASTQGVSGELFF. The CDR3 nucleotides read TGTGCCAGCACCCAGGGTGTATCCGGGGAGCTGTTTTTT. V usage is TRBV7-6 and J usage is TRBJ2-2; tentatively, D is TRBD1 (5 bases). There are 13 residues in the CDR3. Per germline, CDR1 SGHVS and CDR2 FNYEAQ. Trimming stripped 7 bases from V and 6 bases from J, with 12 bases between.

The chain recombines TRBV30 with TRBJ1-2, with a possible D match to TRBD1 (6 bases). CDR1 and CDR2 from the germline V gene are GTSNPN and SVGIG (reference sequence). V gave up 5 bases and J gave up 6 bases, with 10 bases separating them. The CDR3 runs to 11 residues. This chain's CDR3 is CAWDRIDGYTF. The DNA of the CDR3 is TGTGCCTGGGACAGGATAGATGGCTACACCTTC. Supplemented by reference TRBV30 and TRBJ1-2, the full variable domain reads SQTIHQWPATLVQPVGSPLSLECTVEGTSNPNLYWYRQAAGRGLQLLFYSVGIGQISSEVPQNLSASRPQDRQFILSSKKLLLSDSGFYLCAWDRIDGYTFGSGTRLTVV.

The gene calls are TRBV6-5 and TRBJ1-2; a possible D gene is TRBD1 (6 bases). The CDR3 is 14 amino acids. V lost 2 bases to trimming and J lost 8 bases, with 15 bases between them. Germline CDR1 and CDR2: MNHEY and SVGAGI. The CDR3 spells CASSYAPDRRGYTF. In DNA, the CDR3 is TGTGCCAGCAGTTACGCCCCCGACAGGCGCGGCTACACCTTC.

The rearrangement links TRBV30 to TRBJ2-1; perhaps TRBD1 as D (6 bases). The CDR3 totals 14 residues. V was cut by 1 base and J by 6 bases, with 13 bases left in between. The germline V gene encodes CDR1 GTSNPN and CDR2 SVGIG (reference sequence). CDR3 loop: CAWSDPTGRNEQFF. The CDR3 nucleotides read TGTGCCTGGAGTGACCCAACAGGGCGCAATGAGCAGTTCTTC.

The V call is TRBV9, the J call TRBJ2-5, with D possibly matching TRBD1 (5 bases). The CDR3 is 13 residues long. Trimming took 3 bases from V and 3 from J, leaving 9 bases between them. Germline V lookup: CDR1 SGDLS, CDR2 YYNGEE. The CDR3 DNA is TGTGCCAGCAGCGGGACATTTGAAGAGACCCAGTACTTC. Translation gives CASSGTFEETQYF.

The chain couples TRBV3-1 (or the pseudogene TRBV3-2) to TRBJ2-7; 7 positions agree with TRBD1. The V and J ends lost 5 bases and 1 base, in that order; junction bases with no gene match: 14. Germline CDR1 is LGHDT and CDR2 is YNNKEL (reference sequence). The CDR3 extends over 17 amino acids. The DNA of the CDR3 is TGTGCCAGCAGCAACCTTCCTTCCGGGACAGAGTCCTACGAGCAGTACTTC. Translation gives CASSNLPSGTESYEQYF.

This chain joins TRBV6-6 and TRBJ1-1; D unresolved. V lost 4 bases to trimming and J lost 2 bases, with 5 bases between them. This CDR3 region has 12 residues. Germline CDR1 MNHNY, CDR2 SVGAGI (reference sequence). The CDR3, as DNA: TGTGCCAGCAGTTTCCCAAACACTGAAGCTTTCTTT. Translated: CASSFPNTEAFF.

The chain uses TRBV6-5 and TRBJ1-2; no clear D gene. Germline V lookup: CDR1 MNHEY, CDR2 SVGAGI. V was cut by 11 bases and J by 4 bases, with 17 bases left in between. The CDR3 covers 13 residues. CDR3 coding DNA: TGTGCCTCCCGGCCCGGGGATGCCTATGGCTACACCTTC. The encoded protein is CASRPGDAYGYTF.

The chain is built from TRBV12-5 and TRBJ1-5; D uncertain. Deletions cut 3 bases from V and 3 bases from J, with 6 bases between. The CDR3 spans 13 residues. Germline V gene data show CDR1 as LGHNT and CDR2 as FRNRAP. CDR3: CASGFRANQPQHF. For the CDR3, the DNA is TGTGCTAGTGGTTTTCGAGCCAATCAGCCCCAGCATTTT.

V and J are TRBV30 and TRBJ1-2; D ambiguous. The CDR3 has 11 residues. Trimming took off 1 base at V and 5 bases at J, with 5 bases between the two ends. Germline V CDR1 and CDR2: GTSNPN, SVGIG (reference sequence). CDR3 amino acids: CAWSASYGYTF. The CDR3 DNA is TGTGCCTGGAGTGCGTCGTATGGCTACACCTTC.

By frequency in the sample, this clone is medium-sized. The V call is TRBV6-5, the J call TRBJ2-3; 13 bases are shared with TRBD2. The CDR3 is made up of 15 amino acids. The V gene end was trimmed by 6 bases and the J gene end by 4 bases; junction bases not matched to a gene: 4. Germline-derived CDR1 and CDR2 are MNHEY and SVGAGI. CDR3 sequence (DNA): TGTGCCAGCAGCCCACTAGCGGGGGGGCCAGATACGCAGTATTTT. It encodes CASSPLAGGPDTQYF.

This sequence joins TRBV5-4 and TRBJ1-6; 7 bases line up with TRBD1. The CDR3 loop spans 15 amino acids. Germline V gene lookup returns CDR1 SGHNT and CDR2 YYREEE (reference sequence). V dropped 0 bases and J dropped 7; count of bases not matched to a gene: 4. CDR3 DNA sequence: TGTGCCAGCAGCTTGGGTGGGACAGCGAATTCACCCCTCCACTTT. As protein: CASSLGGTANSPLHF.

The chain joins TRBV9 to TRBJ2-6; D is possibly TRBD2 (6 bases). Looked up from germline, CDR1 is SGDLS and CDR2 is YYNGEE. The CDR3 runs 18 residues. Trimming took 0 bases from V and 4 from J, leaving 17 bases between them. The CDR3 nucleotides read TGTGCCAGCAGCGTAGCGATCCCGGGGGAGTACGGGGCCAACGTCCTGACTTTC. Translated, it gives CASSVAIPGEYGANVLTF.

This clone was detected only a few times. The rearrangement uses TRBV27 and TRBJ1-1; 7 bases are shared with TRBD1. The CDR3 sequence is 16 residues long. J lost 0 bases, V lost 7 bases, and 11 bases had no gene match. Germline loops: CDR1 MNHEY, CDR2 SMNVEV (reference sequence). CDR3 amino acids: CASTGQAESMNTEAFF. CDR3 DNA: TGTGCCAGCACCGGACAGGCGGAAAGCATGAACACTGAAGCTTTCTTT.

The V gene is TRBV4-3, the J gene TRBJ1-2, with 10 bases identical to TRBD1. CDR3 length equals 17 residues. Trimming took 0 bases from V and 3 from J; bases not matched to a gene: 7. CDR1 LGHNA and CDR2 YSLEER come from the germline V gene. CDR3 amino acids: CASSQDLSTGGDYGYTF. CDR3 in DNA: TGCGCCAGCAGCCAAGACCTTTCGACAGGGGGCGACTATGGCTACACCTTC.

The V call is TRBV9, the J call TRBJ2-3; 9 bases line up with TRBD2. After removal of 4 bases from V and 2 bases from J, the junction contained 5 bases not matched to a gene. CDR3 length: 15 residues. CDR1 is SGDLS, CDR2 YYNGEE, per germline. The CDR3 reads CASSRSGGDTDTQYF. The DNA for the CDR3 is TGTGCCAGCAGCCGTAGCGGGGGAGACACAGATACGCAGTATTTT. The full variable domain, in which reference TRBV9 and TRBJ2-3 provide the parts outside the CDR3, is DSGVTQTPKHLITATGQRVTLRCSPRSGDLSVYWYQQSLDQGLQFLIQYYNGEERAKGNILERFSAQQFPDLHSELNLSSLELGDSALYFCASSRSGGDTDTQYFGPGTRLTVL.

The V call is TRBV19, the J call TRBJ2-7; 11 nucleotides agree with TRBD1. Germline V lookup: CDR1 LNHDA, CDR2 SQIVND (reference sequence). CDR3 length: 15 residues. Trimming at V came to 7 bases and at J to 3 bases, leaving 8 bases not matched to a gene. The CDR3 DNA reads as TGTGCCAGTACCCCGGGACAGGGGGGCTTCTACGAGCAGTACTTC. Its translation: CASTPGQGGFYEQYF. The full variable domain, completed using reference TRBV19 and TRBJ2-7, is DGGITQSPKYLFRKEGQNVTLSCEQNLNHDAMYWYRQDPGQGLRLIYYSQIVNDFQKGDIAEGYSVSREKKESFPLTVTSAQKNPTAFYLCASTPGQGGFYEQYFGPGTRLTVT.

The chain links TRBV19 to TRBJ1-1, with D possibly TRBD1 on 6 matching bases. Germline loops: CDR1 LNHDA, CDR2 SQIVND (reference sequence). The CDR3 length is 13 residues. V was pared by 4 bases and J by 10 bases, with 16 bases between. The CDR3 sequence: CASSRSQGWGAFF. CDR3 bases: TGTGCCAGTAGTAGGTCACAGGGATGGGGAGCTTTCTTT.

The CDR3: CASSQRTSGGTDTQYF. CDR3 nucleotide sequence: TGTGCCAGCAGCCAGCGGACTAGCGGGGGTACAGATACGCAGTATTTT. The rearrangement joins TRBV3-1 (or the pseudogene TRBV3-2) to TRBJ2-3; TRBD2 aligns across 13 bases. The CDR3 spans 16 residues. CDR1 and CDR2 (germline): LGHDT, YNNKEL (reference sequence). V was pared by 3 bases and J by 3 bases, with 3 bases of the junction left unmatched.

The chain uses TRBV6-1 and TRBJ1-1, with 7 bases matching TRBD1. Germline CDR1 reads MNHNS; CDR2 reads SASEGT. V shed 1 base and J 5 bases; nucleotides not matched to a gene: 4. The CDR3 is made up of 14 amino acids. As DNA, the CDR3 is TGTGCCAGCAGTGAAGATAGCAGGGGGACTGAAGCTTTCTTT. This translates into CASSEDSRGTEAFF.

J is TRBJ1-5 and V is TRBV6-1, with 7 nucleotides matching TRBD1. CDR3 length: 16 amino acids. Germline V CDR1 and CDR2: MNHNS, SASEGT. Trimming removed 2 bases from V and 0 bases from J; junction bases left unmatched: 4. The CDR3 DNA reads TGTGCCAGCAGTGAAATGGGACAGTATAGCAATCAGCCCCAGCATTTT. This gives the protein CASSEMGQYSNQPQHF.

V gene TRBV6-5 combines with J gene TRBJ2-3; perhaps TRBD2 as D (5 bases). The CDR3 spans 15 residues. Deletions cut 5 bases from V and 1 base from J, with 13 bases between. Germline CDR1 reads MNHEY; CDR2 reads SVGAGI. CDR3 loop: CASSPELGRTDTQYF. The CDR3 coding sequence is TGTGCCAGCAGTCCCGAACTAGGCCGCACAGATACGCAGTATTTT.

This clone was observed a few times. This chain uses TRBV19 with TRBJ1-5; D is undetermined. The CDR3 sequence is 15 residues long. V was pared by 3 bases and J by 2 bases, with 11 bases between. The V gene's germline CDR1 is LNHDA and CDR2 SQIVND (reference sequence). The CDR3 DNA reads as TGTGCCAGTAGTATCAAGTACGGGGGCAATCAGCCCCAGCATTTT. Protein: CASSIKYGGNQPQHF.

The chain recombines TRBV2 with TRBJ2-3, with 10 bases matching TRBD1. Germline assignment: CDR1 SNHLY and CDR2 FYNNEI. The CDR3 extends over 14 amino acids. J was trimmed by 4 bases and V by 7 bases; bases with no gene match: 5. The CDR3 nucleotides read TGTGCCAGCACCGACAGGGGGCGTGCAGATACGCAGTATTTT. The encoded protein is CASTDRGRADTQYF.